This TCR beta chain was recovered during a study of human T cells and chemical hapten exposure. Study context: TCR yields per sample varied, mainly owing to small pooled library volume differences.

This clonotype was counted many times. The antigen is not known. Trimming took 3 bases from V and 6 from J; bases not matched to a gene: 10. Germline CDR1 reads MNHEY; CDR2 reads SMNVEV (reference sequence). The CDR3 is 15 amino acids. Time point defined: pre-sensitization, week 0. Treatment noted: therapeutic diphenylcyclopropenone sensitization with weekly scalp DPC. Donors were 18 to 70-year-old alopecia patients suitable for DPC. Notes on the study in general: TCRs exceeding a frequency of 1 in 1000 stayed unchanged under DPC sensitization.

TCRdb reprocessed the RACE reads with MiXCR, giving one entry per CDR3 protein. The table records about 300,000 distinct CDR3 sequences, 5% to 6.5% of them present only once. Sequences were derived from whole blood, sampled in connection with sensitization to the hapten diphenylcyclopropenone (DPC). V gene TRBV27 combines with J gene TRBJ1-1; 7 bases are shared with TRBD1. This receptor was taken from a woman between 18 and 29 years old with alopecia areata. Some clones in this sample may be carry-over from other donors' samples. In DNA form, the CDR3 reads TGTGCCAGCAGTTTCACAGGGGTCGTCAATGCTGAAGCTTTCTTT. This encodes CASSFTGVVNAEAFF.